This TCR beta chain appears in the sequencing data of a study of identical twins. V lost 8 bases and J lost 0, with 15 bases in between. Per germline, CDR1 LGHNA and CDR2 YSLEER. The CDR3 covers 15 residues. TCRdb re-called the 5' RACE reads through MiXCR, storing one row per CDR3 protein. The data show 450,000 or so distinct CDR3 sequences, approximately 24% seen once. The same data also contributed to another study, on T cells expressing NK-cell markers.

Sample: CD4+ T cells sorted from blood. The rearrangement links TRBV4-3 to TRBJ2-3; possible D gene TRBD2, 6 bases. The receptor was isolated from a woman between 18 and 29 years old in good health. The CDR3 loop is CASSISGASTDTQYF. CDR3 nucleotide sequence: TGCGCCAGCTCTATTAGCGGAGCCAGCACAGATACGCAGTATTTT.